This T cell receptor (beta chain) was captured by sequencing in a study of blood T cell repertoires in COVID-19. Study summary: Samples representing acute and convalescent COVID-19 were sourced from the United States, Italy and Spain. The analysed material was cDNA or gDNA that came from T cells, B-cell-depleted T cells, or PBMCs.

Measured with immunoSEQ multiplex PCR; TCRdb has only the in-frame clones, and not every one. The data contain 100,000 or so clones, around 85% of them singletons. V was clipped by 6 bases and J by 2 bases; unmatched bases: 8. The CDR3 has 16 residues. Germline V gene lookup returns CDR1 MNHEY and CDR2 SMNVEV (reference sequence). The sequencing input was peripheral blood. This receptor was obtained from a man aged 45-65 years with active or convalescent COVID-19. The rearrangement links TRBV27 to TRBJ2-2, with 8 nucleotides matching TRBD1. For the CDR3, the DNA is TGTGCCAGCAGGCCGCCGGACAGGGTTAACACCGGGGAGCTGTTTTTT. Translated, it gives CASRPPDRVNTGELFF.